Sequencing of this T cell receptor (beta chain) was carried out in a study of T cells in Graves' hyperthyroidism and ophthalmopathy. Amplified regions were TCR beta CDR3 sequences from RNA transcripts. HTBI primers drove first-round RT-PCR of the TCR CDR3. TCRdb re-called the multiplex PCR reads with MiXCR, one entry per CDR3 protein. The repertoire holds roughly 40,000 distinct CDR3 sequences, with around 53% as singletons. Comment on this clonotype: The antigen is undetermined.

Germline-derived CDR1 and CDR2 are WNHNN and SYGVQD (reference sequence). Trimming pared 0 bases from V and 0 bases from J, leaving 11 bases between. The CDR3 loop spans 17 amino acids. Study-level findings and limits: Appearing also in blood were most of the thyroid clonotypes expanded above 0.001.

Patients with ophthalmopathy all had a Clinical Activity Score of at least 3, a NOSPECS grade of at least 4 and duration under 3 months. Exclusion followed for patients with uncontrolled infection, other autoimmune disease, pregnancy or lactation. The TCR comes from a man between 40 and 49 years old with Graves' ophthalmopathy. Sequencing was done on a sample of blood. The J gene is TRBJ2-2, the V gene TRBV10-1; possible D gene TRBD2, 6 bases. For the CDR3, the DNA is TGCGCCAGCAGTGAGTCGACCGGGAGAGCGAACACCGGGGAGCTGTTTTTT. This codes for CASSESTGRANTGELFF.